The rows below give T cell receptor beta chains drawn from one sample of a study of OX40 agonist ivuxolimab in advanced cancers. Profiled with immunoSEQ multiplex PCR; TCRdb holds only in-frame clones, not every one. The table shows around 74,000 clones, with approximately 83% occurring only once. The sample consisted of CD4+ or CD8+ T cells sorted from blood, taken in a trial of the OX40 agonist ivuxolimab. These TCRs come from an adult with an advanced solid tumor such as melanoma, head and neck, liver or kidney cancer. The CDR3 runs from the conserved cysteine through the conserved F or W. Fields, in order: J gene, clone size, D gene, V gene, CDR3 protein, CDR3 DNA. The D gene is left open where the match is weak. Clone size, where shown, is once, few, many, or a class for clones that have expanded.

TRBJ1-4	.	.	TRBV11-3	CASSNEKLFF	TGTGCCAGCTCCAATGAAAAACTGTTTTTT
TRBJ2-1	.	.	TRBV5-1	CASSLTPDLIYNEQFF	TGCGCCAGCAGCTTGACCCCCGATCTAATCTACAATGAGCAGTTCTTC
TRBJ2-1	.	.	TRBV7-9	CASSLGVEQFF	TGTGCCAGCAGCTTAGGGGTCGAGCAGTTCTTC
TRBJ1-2	.	.	TRBV6-5	CASSLSGTTNYGYTF	TGTGCCAGCAGTCTGTCCGGGACGACTAACTATGGCTACACCTTC
TRBJ1-1	.	.	TRBV2	CASSEGVEVTEAFF	TGTGCCAGCAGTGAAGGAGTAGAGGTCACTGAAGCTTTCTTT
TRBJ1-2	.	.	TRBV6-1	CASSEAQYGYTF	TGTGCCAGCAGTGAAGCCCAGTATGGCTACACCTTC
TRBJ1-3	few	.	TRBV7-2	CASSDLKGLRGNTIYF	TGTGCCAGCAGTGACTTGAAGGGGCTTAGGGGAAACACCATATATTTT
TRBJ2-7	.	.	TRBV11-2	CASSLEVREQYF	TGTGCCAGCAGCTTAGAAGTACGCGAGCAGTACTTC
TRBJ2-1	.	TRBD2	TRBV5-6	CASSLVAGGPNEQFF	TGTGCCAGCAGCTTGGTGGCGGGAGGGCCGAATGAGCAGTTCTTC
TRBJ2-7	.	.	TRBV29-1	CSVEGSGHEQYF	TGCAGCGTTGAGGGTAGCGGCCACGAGCAGTACTTC
TRBJ1-3	.	TRBD1	TRBV2	CASRLDRIGNTIYF	TGTGCCAGCAGATTGGACAGGATTGGAAACACCATATATTTT
TRBJ2-3	.	TRBD1	TRBV10-1	CASSEGTGRTDTQYF	TGCGCCAGCAGTGAGGGGACAGGGCGCACAGATACGCAGTATTTT
TRBJ2-3	.	.	TRBV6-5	CASSYGGNTQYF	TGTGCCAGCAGTTACGGGGGAAATACGCAGTATTTT
TRBJ1-5	.	TRBD1	TRBV18	CASSLTGIANQPQHF	TGTGCCAGCTCACTGACAGGGATAGCCAATCAGCCCCAGCATTTT
TRBJ2-7	.	TRBD1	TRBV4-2	CASSPDRGNYEQYF	TGTGCCAGCAGCCCAGACAGGGGAAACTACGAGCAGTACTTC
TRBJ1-2	.	TRBD1	TRBV29-1	CSGETGNYGYTF	TGCAGCGGGGAGACAGGGAACTATGGCTACACCTTC
TRBJ2-7	.	TRBD2	TRBV7-2	CASSFGTSGGWYEQYF	TGTGCCAGCAGCTTCGGGACTAGCGGGGGTTGGTACGAGCAGTACTTC
TRBJ1-5	.	TRBD1	TRBV5-1	CASSMVAGGQPQHF	TGCGCCAGCAGCATGGTCGCAGGGGGACAGCCCCAGCATTTT
TRBJ2-7	.	TRBD2	TRBV6-6	CASSSGTSGAIYEQYF	TGTGCCAGCAGTTCCGGGACTAGCGGAGCAATTTACGAGCAGTACTTC
TRBJ2-3	.	TRBD1	TRBV9	CASSVGTAGMQYF	TGTGCCAGCAGCGTCGGGACAGCTGGTATGCAGTATTTT
TRBJ2-3	.	.	TRBV2	CASSEGLTGSTDTQYF	TGTGCCAGCAGTGAAGGCTTGACCGGGAGTACAGATACGCAGTATTTT
TRBJ1-3	.	TRBD1	TRBV15	CATSVRDRDSGTIYF	TGTGCCACCAGCGTCCGGGACAGGGATTCAGGCACCATATATTTT
TRBJ2-1	.	.	TRBV5-3	CARIPRENPPNEQFF	TGTGCCAGAATCCCCCGGGAAAACCCACCCAATGAGCAGTTCTTC
TRBJ2-7	.	.	TRBV7-9	CASSLLPGDYEQYF	TGTGCCAGCAGCTTACTTCCAGGGGACTACGAGCAGTACTTC
TRBJ2-1	.	.	TRBV7-8	CASSFSFSSYNEQFF	TGTGCCAGCAGCTTCTCGTTTAGCTCCTACAATGAGCAGTTCTTC
TRBJ2-3	.	TRBD1	TRBV25-1	CASSPDRATDTQYF	TGTGCCAGCAGCCCGGACAGGGCCACAGATACGCAGTATTTT
TRBJ1-2	.	TRBD1	TRBV28	CASSYRGGNYGYTF	TGTGCCAGCAGTTACAGGGGAGGCAACTATGGCTACACCTTC
TRBJ2-3	.	.	TRBV7-9	CASSHTRQGAGTSTDTQYF	TGTGCCAGCAGCCACACCCGACAGGGCGCGGGAACGTCCACAGATACGCAGTATTTT
TRBJ2-3	.	TRBD1	TRBV27	CASSLSFNRGTDTQYF	TGTGCCAGCAGTTTATCGTTCAACAGGGGAACAGATACGCAGTATTTT
TRBJ2-1	.	.	TRBV5-6	CASSWGPDNEQFF	TGTGCCAGCAGCTGGGGACCAGACAATGAGCAGTTCTTC
TRBJ2-1	once	.	TRBV27	CASNLRGGSYNEQFF	TGTGCCAGCAACCTGAGGGGGGGATCCTACAATGAGCAGTTCTTC
TRBJ2-3	.	.	TRBV7-8	CASSSQPWGTDTQYF	TGTGCCAGCAGCTCCCAGCCTTGGGGCACAGATACGCAGTATTTT
TRBJ1-5	.	.	TRBV27	CASSAGRGGFSNQPQHF	TGTGCCAGCAGTGCCGGGAGGGGAGGTTTTAGCAATCAGCCCCAGCATTTT
TRBJ1-3	few	.	TRBV6-1	CASLQGIYSGNTIYF	TGTGCCAGCCTCCAGGGAATCTACTCTGGAAACACCATATATTTT
TRBJ1-4	few	.	TRBV19	CASSRDGGSEKLFF	TGTGCCAGTAGTAGGGATGGTGGGAGTGAAAAACTGTTTTTT
TRBJ2-7	.	.	TRBV5-1	CASSQYTTIEGYEQYF	TGCGCCAGCAGCCAGTATACGACTATTGAGGGCTACGAGCAGTACTTC